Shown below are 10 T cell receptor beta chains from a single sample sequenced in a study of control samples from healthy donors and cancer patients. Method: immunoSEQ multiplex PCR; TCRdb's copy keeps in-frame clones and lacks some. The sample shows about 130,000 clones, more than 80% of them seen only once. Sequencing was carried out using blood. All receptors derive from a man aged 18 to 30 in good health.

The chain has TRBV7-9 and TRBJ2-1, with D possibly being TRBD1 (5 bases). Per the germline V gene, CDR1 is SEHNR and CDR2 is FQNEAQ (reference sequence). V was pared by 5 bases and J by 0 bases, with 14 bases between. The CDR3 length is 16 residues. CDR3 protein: CASSPWTHHSYNEQFF. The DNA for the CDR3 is TGTGCCAGCAGCCCCTGGACACATCACTCCTACAATGAGCAGTTCTTC.

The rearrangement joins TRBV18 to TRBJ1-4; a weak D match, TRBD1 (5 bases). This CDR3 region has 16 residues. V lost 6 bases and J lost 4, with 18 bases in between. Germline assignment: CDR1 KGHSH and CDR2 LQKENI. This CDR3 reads CASSPTGWGNNEKLFF. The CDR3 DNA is TGTGCCAGCTCCCCTACCGGGTGGGGCAATAATGAAAAACTGTTTTTT. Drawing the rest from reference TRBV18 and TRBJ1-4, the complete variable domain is NAGVMQNPRHLVRRRGQEARLRCSPMKGHSHVYWYRQLPEEGLKFMVYLQKENIIDESGMPKERFSAEFPKEGPSILRIQQVVRGDSAAYFCASSPTGWGNNEKLFFGSGTQLSVL.

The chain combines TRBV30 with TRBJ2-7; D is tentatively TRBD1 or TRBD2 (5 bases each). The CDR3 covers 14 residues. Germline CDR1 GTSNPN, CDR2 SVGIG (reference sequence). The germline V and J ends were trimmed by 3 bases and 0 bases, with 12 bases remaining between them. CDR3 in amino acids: CAWRKGGGSYEQYF. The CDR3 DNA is TGTGCCTGGAGAAAGGGTGGGGGCTCCTACGAGCAGTACTTC.

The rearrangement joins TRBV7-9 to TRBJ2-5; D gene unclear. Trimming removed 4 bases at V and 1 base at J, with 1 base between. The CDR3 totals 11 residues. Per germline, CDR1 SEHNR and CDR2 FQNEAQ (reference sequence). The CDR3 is CASSSQETQYF. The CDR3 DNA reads TGTGCCAGCAGCTCCCAAGAGACCCAGTACTTC.

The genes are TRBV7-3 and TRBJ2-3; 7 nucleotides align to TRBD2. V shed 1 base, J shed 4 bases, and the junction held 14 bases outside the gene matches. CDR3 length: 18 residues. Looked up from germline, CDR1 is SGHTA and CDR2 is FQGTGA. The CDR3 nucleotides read TGTGCCAGCAGCTTAAATATTCAGGGAGGGAGTCCCCCAGATACGCAGTATTTT. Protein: CASSLNIQGGSPPDTQYF.

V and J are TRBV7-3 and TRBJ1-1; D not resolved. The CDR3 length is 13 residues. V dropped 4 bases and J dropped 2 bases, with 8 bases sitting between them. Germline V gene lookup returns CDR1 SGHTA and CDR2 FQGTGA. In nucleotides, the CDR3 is TGTGCCAGCAGCTCAAACATCAACACTGAAGCTTTCTTT. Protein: CASSSNINTEAFF.

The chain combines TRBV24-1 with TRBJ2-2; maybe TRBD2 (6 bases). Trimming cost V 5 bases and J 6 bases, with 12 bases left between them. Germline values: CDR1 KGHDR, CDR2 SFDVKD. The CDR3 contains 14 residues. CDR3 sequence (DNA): TGTGCCACCAGTGGTCTAGCGCGGGCCGGGGAGCTGTTTTTT. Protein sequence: CATSGLARAGELFF.

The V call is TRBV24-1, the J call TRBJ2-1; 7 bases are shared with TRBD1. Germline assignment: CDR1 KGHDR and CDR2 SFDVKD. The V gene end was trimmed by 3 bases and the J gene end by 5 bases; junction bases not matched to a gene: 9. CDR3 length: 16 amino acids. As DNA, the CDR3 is TGTGCCACCAGTGATCCGCTGGGGACAGAGAACAATGAGCAGTTCTTC. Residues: CATSDPLGTENNEQFF.

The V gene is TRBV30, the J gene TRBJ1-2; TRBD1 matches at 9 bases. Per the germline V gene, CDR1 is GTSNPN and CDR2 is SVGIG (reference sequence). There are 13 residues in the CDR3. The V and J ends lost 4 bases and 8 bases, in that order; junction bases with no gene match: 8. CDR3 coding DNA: TGTGCCTGGACAGACAGGGGGTTCGCGGGCTACACCTTC. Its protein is CAWTDRGFAGYTF.

CDR3 amino acids: CASSWDRSYDEQYF. CDR3 coding DNA: TGTGCCAGCAGCTGGGACAGGAGTTACGACGAGCAGTACTTC. The genes are TRBV7-9 and TRBJ2-7, with 8 positions matching TRBD1. The junction had 7 bases not matched to a gene; V was cut back by 4 bases and J by 5 bases. Germline CDR1 reads SEHNR; CDR2 reads FQNEAQ (reference sequence). The CDR3 has 14 residues.